The 16 T cell receptor beta chains listed next were all sequenced from one sample in a study of graft-versus-host responses after intestinal transplantation. Their specific antigens are unknown. The protocol was immunoSEQ multiplex PCR, while the TCRdb copy is restricted to in-frame clones and leaves out a portion. Of about 120,000 clones in the sample, 90% to 95% were seen once. The sample in question was unstimulated CD8+ T cells sorted from spleen or lymph node cells, obtained before intestinal transplant. Source of these receptors: a human donor who received an intestinal transplant.

V gene TRBV10-3 combines with J gene TRBJ1-1, with D unclear. Germline V gives CDR1 ENHRY, CDR2 SYGVKD. The CDR3 is 12 amino acids. Trimming removed 0 bases at V and 7 bases at J, with 6 bases between. The CDR3 DNA follows: TGTGCCATCAGTGAGTCGGGCGGTGAAGCTTTCTTT. Its protein is CAISESGGEAFF.

This clone appeared once. The chain uses TRBV4-2 and TRBJ2-3; unclear D gene. The V end was cut by 0 bases, the J end by 0 bases, with 4 bases between. The germline CDR1 and CDR2 sequences are LGHNA and YNFKEQ. This CDR3 is 14 amino acids long. The CDR3 DNA reads TGTGCCAGCAGCCAAGAAACTAGCACAGATACGCAGTATTTT. Translating gives CASSQETSTDTQYF.

The V call is TRBV4-2, the J call TRBJ2-7, with 9 nucleotides matching TRBD2. Germline V gene data show CDR1 as LGHNA and CDR2 as YNFKEQ. The CDR3 consists of 14 residues. V was clipped by 6 bases and J by 3 bases; unmatched bases: 6. The CDR3 region is CASSFYSGSYEQYF. The CDR3 DNA follows: TGTGCCAGCAGTTTCTATAGCGGGAGCTACGAGCAGTACTTC.

This rearrangement joins TRBV7-3 to TRBJ2-7; 8 bases align to TRBD1. Germline assignment: CDR1 SGHTA and CDR2 FQGTGA. Unmatched junction bases numbered 9, after V lost 5 bases and J lost 3 bases. This CDR3 has 15 residues. CDR3 sequence (DNA): TGTGCCAGCAGCCCCGGGCAGGGGGCCTTCTACGAGCAGTACTTC. It encodes CASSPGQGAFYEQYF.

In the case of this clone: Its ends do not fully match the called genes, so a read error is possible. The chain recombines TRBV5-6 with TRBJ2-5; 7 nucleotides line up with TRBD2. The CDR3 covers 13 residues. The germline V gene has CDR1 SGHDT and CDR2 YYEEEE. CDR3 DNA: TGTGCCGGCAGCCTAGGGACTAAAGAGACCCAGTACTTC. Protein product: CAGSLGTKETQYF. The full variable domain, rest sourced from reference TRBV5-6 and TRBJ2-5, is DAGVTQSPTHLIKTRGQQVTLRCSPKSGHDTVSWYQQALGQGPQFIFQYYEEEERQRGNFPDRFSGHQFPNYSSELNVNALLLGDSALYLCAGSLGTKETQYFGPGTRLLVL.

This chain connects TRBV7-7 to TRBJ2-5, with a tentative D call TRBD2 (5 bases). TRBJ2-7 explains the end of the DNA better; the J call may be wrong. This CDR3 region has 15 residues. The V gene's germline CDR1 is SSHAT and CDR2 FNYEAQ (reference sequence). Here the CDR3 reads CASSPIGVSSYEQYF. CDR3 DNA sequence: TGTGCCAGCAGCCCGATCGGGGTTAGCTCCTACGAGCAGTACTTC.

The V and J genes are TRBV7-8 and TRBJ2-1; D remains unclear. The germline gives CDR1 SGHVS, CDR2 FQNEAQ. The CDR3 loop spans 15 amino acids. Trimming removed 5 bases from V and 3 bases from J, with 14 bases in between. CDR3 sequence (DNA): TGTGCCAGCAGCCTTCTCCGATCGGGCTACAATGAGCAGTTCTTC. Protein: CASSLLRSGYNEQFF.

The chain carries TRBV27 and TRBJ2-4, with 7 bases fitting TRBD2. J was trimmed by 6 bases and V by 3 bases; bases with no gene match: 5. In germline, CDR1 is MNHEY, CDR2 SMNVEV (reference sequence). This CDR3 spans 14 amino acids. This chain's CDR3 is CASSLAREGNIQYF. CDR3 coding DNA: TGTGCCAGCAGTTTGGCCAGGGAGGGAAACATTCAGTACTTC.

As regards this clone: The same CDR3 is also encoded by other DNA sequences in this sample. The V call is TRBV7-8, the J call TRBJ2-1; D is unclear. The germline CDR1 and CDR2 sequences are SGHVS and FQNEAQ. Between the trimmed V and J ends, which lost 5 bases and 0 bases, there was a span of 20 bases. The CDR3 runs 18 residues. Here the CDR3 DNA reads TGTGCCAGCAGCCCCCTAAGTCTAGAGCCGAGCTCCTACAATGAGCAGTTCTTC. Residues: CASSPLSLEPSSYNEQFF.

For this clone: The same CDR3 also results from other DNA sequences found in this sample. V gene TRBV28 combines with J gene TRBJ1-1; the match to TRBD1 covers 7 bases. This CDR3 region has 14 residues. Germline values: CDR1 MDHEN, CDR2 SYDVKM. Trimming at V came to 2 bases and at J to 1 base, leaving 1 base not matched to a gene. The CDR3 DNA is TGTGCCAGCAGTTTAACAGGGGCGAACACTGAAGCTTTCTTT. Protein sequence: CASSLTGANTEAFF.

J is TRBJ1-1 and V is TRBV4-1; no reliable D call. V was trimmed by 4 bases and J by 0 bases, leaving 15 bases between them. The germline CDR1 and CDR2 sequences are MGHRA and YSYEKL. This CDR3 contains 16 residues. In nucleotides, the CDR3 is TGCGCCAGCAGCCCGCTCTCAGAGGGTGTGAACACTGAAGCTTTCTTT. Protein: CASSPLSEGVNTEAFF.

The chain has TRBV7-3 and TRBJ2-7; no definite D call. Trimming cost V 0 bases and J 6 bases, with 9 bases left between them. In germline, CDR1 is SGHTA, CDR2 FQGTGA. This CDR3 has 13 residues. The CDR3 is CASSLTSGGEQYF. CDR3 DNA: TGTGCCAGCAGCTTAACGTCGGGCGGCGAGCAGTACTTC.

This clone came up once. The V and J genes are TRBV7-3 and TRBJ2-7; no reliable D call. The length of the CDR3 is 12 residues. V shed 5 bases and J shed 0 bases, with 5 bases lying between them. CDR1 is SGHTA, CDR2 FQGTGA, per germline. The CDR3 loop is CASSPSSYEQYF. The CDR3 DNA follows: TGTGCCAGCAGCCCGAGCTCCTACGAGCAGTACTTC.

V and J are TRBV6-1 and TRBJ2-5, with no clear D. This CDR3 has 13 amino acids. V was cut by 6 bases and J by 2 bases, with 10 bases left in between. CDR1 and CDR2 from the germline V gene are MNHNS and SASEGT. CDR3 bases: TGTGCCAGCAGCGTAGCTGGACAAGAGACCCAGTACTTC. Translating gives CASSVAGQETQYF.

The chain employs TRBV6-5 and TRBJ2-7; D possibly matches TRBD1 or TRBD2 (6 bases each). CDR3 length equals 14 residues. Trimming took off 8 bases at V and 2 bases at J, with 16 bases between the two ends. Germline values: CDR1 MNHEY, CDR2 SVGAGI. The CDR3 nucleotides read TGTGCCAGCGAGGGCGGGACATCACCCTACGAGCAGTACTTC. It is translated as CASEGGTSPYEQYF.

J is TRBJ2-5 and V is TRBV4-1; 9 bases fit TRBD2. After removal of 4 bases from V and 4 bases from J, the junction contained 16 bases not matched to a gene. There are 18 residues in the CDR3. Germline lookup yields CDR1 MGHRA and CDR2 YSYEKL. The CDR3 sequence: CASSPEGLAGTFGETQYF. The CDR3 DNA follows: TGCGCCAGCAGCCCGGAGGGGCTAGCGGGAACATTTGGAGAGACCCAGTACTTC.